Reported below is one T cell receptor beta chain. The antigen it recognizes is unknown. Per-base qualities were not stored, and no clone one base away is much larger. The cohort was made up of 666 healthy bone marrow donors. At the time of sampling, every cohort member was nominally healthy, though immune exposures that went unrecorded were likely present. The donor was CMV seronegative and was included in the group of a few hundred seronegative cohort members. A peripheral blood sample was collected from each donor, and TCR beta sequencing was performed on peripheral blood mononuclear cells. Genomic DNA was extracted from the blood cell samples with the Qiagen DNeasy Blood Extraction Kit. The cysteine opens and the phenylalanine closes a CDR3 of 15 amino acids. Of all the DNA, just the CDR3 is kept, 45 bases in frame from base 1. The sample is drawn from a study of cytomegalovirus exposure and HLA in healthy donors (dated by TCRdb to the late 2010s). At the level of the whole study: According to an earlier analysis of 587 of the donors, 200 million or so T cells yielded 90 million to 130 million unique TCR beta sequences and 250 to 350 Gb of sequence data. An early release that covered about 600 HLA-typed donors contained around 300 gigabases of sequencing data and 80 million or so unique TCR sequences. Of the roughly 390 genotyped donors, 81% were placed in the genetic ancestry cluster associated with self-reported Caucasian donors. The study aimed to test whether signatures of past pathogen exposure could be identified by cataloging public T cell receptors. Using immunosequencing, the study profiled T cell repertoires from 500 to 800 subjects and related those repertoires to cytomegalovirus serostatus. In addition to the first cohort of 666 subjects, a separate validation cohort of 100 to 150 different subjects was used. To predict cytomegalovirus infection status, the study combined high-throughput TCR immunosequencing, statistical association of individual TCRs with disease status, and machine learning. In a later analysis, previously published TCR beta repertoires from 600 to 850 donors were re-analyzed and high-resolution HLA genotyping was added so that TCR occurrence patterns could be studied. The later analysis used no new phenotypic data to find candidate immune exposures, relying instead on TCR beta sequences and their occurrence across donors. An earlier analysis of fewer than 700 of the donors applied high-throughput TCR beta sequencing to assess whether each TCR beta V gene segment acted as functional or pseudogenic. Donor age, sex, ethnicity and CMV serostatus were compiled together with the repertoire data. In a later genetic analysis, genome-wide SNP genotypes for 398 of the 666 donors were used, and that subset was treated as a discovery cohort. All discovery cohort repertoires had been generated using a single sequencing platform. HLA typing included class I and class II loci at four-digit resolution. The number of typed donors differed by locus: 629-630 for A, B, C, DRB1 and DQB1; 522 for DQA1; approximately 600 for DPA1; and about 450 for DPB1. A few DR-DQ haplotypes were handled as single units for association and clustering because linkage in the cohort was strong. Among under 450 genotyped donors of the cohort, an average of about 240,000 unique TCR beta nucleotide sequences were sequenced per donor, roughly 20% of them non-productive. Broad study findings and their caveats: The sequencing pipeline was judged likely to have produced a cluster of highly shared sequence variants as a technical artifact. According to a later analysis, TCR association rates differed among HLA loci, with DRB1 alleles showing the most associated TCRs and HLA-C alleles showing the fewest. A later analysis found that HLA-associated TCR beta chains were more clonally expanded and had lower generation probabilities than equally common non-associated chains. The only immune exposure information available for the cohort was CMV serostatus. In an earlier analysis of roughly 500 of the donors, most TCR beta V segments appeared in productive rearrangements about 87% or about 30% of the time, broadly matching IMGT annotations. The cohort was sequenced for TCR beta chains only, and without alpha or paired-chain data the features that could be detected were limited. Assigning TCR associations to individual alleles was difficult when HLA alleles, especially DR and DQ, strongly co-occurred. A further reported finding was that TCR beta sequences accurately predicted the HLA-A and HLA-B alleles for most subjects in the first cohort. Correlated functional status among segregating V segments might be attributable to linkage disequilibrium, but an unknown experimental factor could not be ruled out. In a later analysis, several top co-occurrence clusters were reported to appear linked to parvovirus B19, influenza, CMV and Epstein-Barr virus. In both the original and validation cohorts, the classifier was reported to diagnose cytomegalovirus status with high specificity and sensitivity. An association between a missense DCLRE1C variant and V-gene and J-gene trimming of TCR beta chains was found in a later genetic analysis and replicated in an independent cohort. About 17 rarely observed V segments, including chromosome 9 orphons, were excluded from the earlier analysis of some 590 of the donors because counts were too low. In a later analysis, around 15,000 TCR beta sequences were associated with specific HLA alleles at a false discovery rate of 0.05. It was suggested by the authors that the approach could potentially be generalized to other disease states and immunological phenotypes. While some public TCRs were present in many individuals, most TCR sequences turned up only very rarely across donors. A later genetic analysis reported fewer N-insertions in productive TCRs among donors in an Asian-associated ancestry cluster than the approximately 670-donor mean. Three of the identified cytomegalovirus-associated TCR beta chains were confirmed in vitro to be specific for cytomegalovirus antigens. According to a later analysis, most CMV-associated TCR beta chains appeared to be HLA-restricted, and the HLA associations seemed to be driven largely by CMV exposure. Because HLA typing was unavailable for some donors at each locus, only the typed subset was used in association tests. The presence/absence analyses assumed that sequencing depth was roughly uniform across donors, and that assumption may not be true. The 87-base-pair reads could not distinguish some IMGT-functional V segments, including TRBV6-2 and TRBV6-3, so those segments were excluded. The study listed 150 to 200 TCR beta chains as associated with cytomegalovirus.

Libraries were prepared through the immunoSEQ multiplex PCR assay. A mixture of 60 forward primers for TCR Vbeta segments and 13 reverse primers for TCR Jbeta segments was used in the multiplex PCR. A multiplex PCR assay on genomic DNA amplified the CDR3 region of rearranged TCR beta genes. Amplified TCR beta libraries were sequenced as 87-base-pair reads on the Illumina HiSeq System. In the authors' own workflow: A later analysis counted about 76 million unique TCR beta chains across the 600 to 850 repertoires, and around 12 million of these chains were shared by at least two donors. Raw reads were error-corrected and collapsed into unique sequences by a nearest-neighbor algorithm in which closely related sequences were merged to remove PCR and sequencing errors. CDR3 sequences were aligned to IMGT reference sequences to assign V, D and J gene segments. For a sequence to be retained, a match of at least six nucleotides to both a V gene segment and a J gene segment was required. Rearrangements were called productive when the CDR3 lacked stop codons and stayed in frame with V and J; all others were non-productive. CDR3 was defined by IMGT convention, running from the second conserved V-encoded cysteine to the conserved J-encoded phenylalanine. The earlier analysis of 587 of the donors excluded sequences that lacked an unambiguous match to a single V gene segment. In an earlier analysis of approximately 550 of the donors, V segments were called functional above 56.7% productive rearrangements and were called segregating when the between-donor standard deviation exceeded 5%. A statistical classification framework was developed to diagnose cytomegalovirus status using the catalog of TCR beta chain sequences. In a later analysis, V and J genes were assigned by comparing TCR nucleotide sequences against IMGT/GENE-DB human TR gene sequences. A later analysis assigned CDR3 sequences and most-parsimonious VDJ recombination scenarios with the TCRdist pipeline. In a later analysis, each TCR beta chain was defined by its CDR3 amino acid sequence together with its V-gene family, and reads lacking a unique V-gene family were excluded. To address suspected cross-contamination and a sequencing artifact, a later analysis removed a few hundred highly shared, low-generation-probability nucleotide sequences. In a later analysis, a clonal expansion index for each public chain was calculated from normalized within-repertoire ranks of inferred template counts. In a later analysis, generation probabilities were computed using a VDJ recombination model fitted to out-of-frame rearrangements, and the results were checked against IGoR. In a later analysis, TCR-TCR, TCR-HLA and TCR-CMV co-occurrence was scored with hypergeometric tests, and a repertoire-size bias correction was applied to TCR pairs. To estimate false discovery rates, a later analysis permuted the HLA or CMV assignments 20 times. In a later analysis, co-occurring TCRs were grouped with DBSCAN, and TCRdist sequence similarity was added when clustering was performed within HLA-allele-positive subsets. Co-occurrence clustering excluded repertoires with fewer than 30,000 or more than 120,000 public chains, plus five with anomalous nucleotide sharing. Sourced from immuneACCESS, this table was stored by TCRdb with only in-frame sequences that have V and J called. A share of the clones is absent; for the studies checked, an unresolved V gene accounts for under half, and the remainder has no known explanation. Clonal size and the V and J genes are those of that table, whereas D and trimming came from the DNA. The sample table shows tens of thousands of clones, and roughly 70% are seen once. Clones ranked in the top ten supply about 10% of the sample.

The clonotype was recovered from a woman aged 25 to 39 in good health and CMV-seronegative. Recombination joined TRBV21-1 with TRBJ2-2; TRBD2, the table's D call, was not compared with the DNA. TRBV21-1 is a known pseudogene. Sequenced: PBMCs. The CDR3 corresponds to CAPSSLAGGPGELFF. The DNA sequence is given as TGTGCCCCTTCTAGTCTAGCGGGGGGGCCCGGGGAGCTGTTTTTT.